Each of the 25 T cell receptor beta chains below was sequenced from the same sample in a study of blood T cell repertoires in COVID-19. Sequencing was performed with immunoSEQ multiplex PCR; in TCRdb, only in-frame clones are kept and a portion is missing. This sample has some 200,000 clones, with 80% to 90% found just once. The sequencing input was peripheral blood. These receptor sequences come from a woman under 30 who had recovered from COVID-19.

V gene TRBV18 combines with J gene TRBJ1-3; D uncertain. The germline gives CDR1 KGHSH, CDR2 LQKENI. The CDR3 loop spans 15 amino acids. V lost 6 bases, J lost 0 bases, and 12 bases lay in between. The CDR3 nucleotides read TGTGCCAGCTCCCAAAGCCAGGCCTCTGGAAACACCATATATTTT. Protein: CASSQSQASGNTIYF.

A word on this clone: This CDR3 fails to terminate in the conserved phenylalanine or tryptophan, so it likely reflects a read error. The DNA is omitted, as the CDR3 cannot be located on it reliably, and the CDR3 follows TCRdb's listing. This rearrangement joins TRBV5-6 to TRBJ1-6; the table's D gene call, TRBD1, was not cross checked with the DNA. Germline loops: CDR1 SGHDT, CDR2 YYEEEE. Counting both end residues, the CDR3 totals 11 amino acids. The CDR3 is CASSDGQEPIL.

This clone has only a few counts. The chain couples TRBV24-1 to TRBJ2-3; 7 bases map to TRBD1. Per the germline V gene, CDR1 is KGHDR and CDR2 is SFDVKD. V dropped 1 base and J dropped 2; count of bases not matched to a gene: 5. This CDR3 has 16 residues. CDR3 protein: CATSDFSTGITDTQYF. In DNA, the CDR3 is TGTGCCACCAGTGATTTCTCGACAGGGATCACAGATACGCAGTATTTT.

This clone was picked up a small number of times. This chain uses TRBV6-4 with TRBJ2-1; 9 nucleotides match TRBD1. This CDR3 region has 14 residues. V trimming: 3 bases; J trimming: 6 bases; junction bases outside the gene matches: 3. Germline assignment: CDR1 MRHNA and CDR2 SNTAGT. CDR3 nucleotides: TGTGCCAGCAGTGAACAGGGGGCCCCCAATGAGCAGTTCTTC. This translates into CASSEQGAPNEQFF.

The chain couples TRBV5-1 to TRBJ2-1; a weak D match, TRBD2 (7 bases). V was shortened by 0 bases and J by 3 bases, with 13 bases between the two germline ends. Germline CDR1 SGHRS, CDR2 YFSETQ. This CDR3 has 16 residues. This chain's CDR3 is CASSLVAGALYNEQFF. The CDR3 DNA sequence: TGCGCCAGCAGCTTGGTTGCGGGGGCCCTCTACAATGAGCAGTTCTTC.

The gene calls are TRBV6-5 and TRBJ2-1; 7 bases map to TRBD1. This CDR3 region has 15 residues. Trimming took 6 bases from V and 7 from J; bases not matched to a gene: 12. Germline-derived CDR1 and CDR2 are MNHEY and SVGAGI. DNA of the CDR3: TGTGCCAGCAGGTCGGGACAGCTCACCCGAAATGAGCAGTTCTTC. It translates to CASRSGQLTRNEQFF.

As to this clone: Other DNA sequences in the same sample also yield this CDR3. The CDR3 sequence is CASSYSSGGYNEQFF. The CDR3 DNA is TGTGCCAGCAGTTACAGTAGCGGGGGTTACAATGAGCAGTTCTTC. The chain recombines TRBV6-5 with TRBJ2-1, with 9 bases matching TRBD2. Looked up from germline, CDR1 is MNHEY and CDR2 is SVGAGI. The CDR3 sequence is 15 residues long. Germline trimming cut 2 bases from V and 4 bases from J; bases unmatched to any gene: 3.

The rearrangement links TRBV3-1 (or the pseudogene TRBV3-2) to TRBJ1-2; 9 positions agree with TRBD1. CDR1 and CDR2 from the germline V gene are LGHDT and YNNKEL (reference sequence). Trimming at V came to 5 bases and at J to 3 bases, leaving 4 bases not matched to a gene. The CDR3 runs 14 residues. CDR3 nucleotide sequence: TGTGCCAGCAGCGACAGGGGGAGCGACTATGGCTACACCTTC. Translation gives CASSDRGSDYGYTF.

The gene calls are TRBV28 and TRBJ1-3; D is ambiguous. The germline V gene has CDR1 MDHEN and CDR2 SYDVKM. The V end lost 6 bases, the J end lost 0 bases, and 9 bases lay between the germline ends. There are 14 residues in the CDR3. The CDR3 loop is CASSMIDSGNTIYF. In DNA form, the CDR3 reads TGTGCCAGCAGCATGATAGACTCTGGAAACACCATATATTTT.

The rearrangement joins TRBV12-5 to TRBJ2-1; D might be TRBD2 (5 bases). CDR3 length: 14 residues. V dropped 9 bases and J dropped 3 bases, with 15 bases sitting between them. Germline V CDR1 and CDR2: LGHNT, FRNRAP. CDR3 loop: CASSLGVGYNEQFF. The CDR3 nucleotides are TGTGCTAGCTCTTTGGGAGTGGGCTACAATGAGCAGTTCTTC. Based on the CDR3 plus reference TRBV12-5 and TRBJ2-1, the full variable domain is DARVTQTPRHKVTEMGQEVTMRCQPILGHNTVFWYRQTMMQGLELLAYFRNRAPLDDSGMPKDRFSAEMPDATLATLKIQPSEPRDSAVYFCASSLGVGYNEQFFGPGTRLTVL.

The CDR3 coding sequence is TGTGCCAGCAAAGGACAGGGGCTGAACACTGAAGCTTTCTTT. Translating gives CASKGQGLNTEAFF. The chain is built from TRBV2 and TRBJ1-1, with 9 nucleotides matching TRBD1. Losses at the gene ends were 7 bases for V and 0 bases for J; bases not matched to a gene: 3. Germline assignment: CDR1 SNHLY and CDR2 FYNNEI. The CDR3 has 14 amino acids. The full variable domain, with the rest looked up from reference TRBV2 and TRBJ1-1, is EPEVTQTPSHQVTQMGQEVILRCVPISNHLYFYWYRQILGQKVEFLVSFYNNEISEKSEIFDDQFSVERPDGSNFTLKIRSTKLEDSAMYFCASKGQGLNTEAFFGQGTRLTVV.

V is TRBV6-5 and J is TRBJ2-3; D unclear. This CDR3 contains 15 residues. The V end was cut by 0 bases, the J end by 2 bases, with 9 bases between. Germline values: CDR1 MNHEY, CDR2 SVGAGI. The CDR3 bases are TGTGCCAGCAGTTACTCTCCTCTACCCACAGATACGCAGTATTTT. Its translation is CASSYSPLPTDTQYF.

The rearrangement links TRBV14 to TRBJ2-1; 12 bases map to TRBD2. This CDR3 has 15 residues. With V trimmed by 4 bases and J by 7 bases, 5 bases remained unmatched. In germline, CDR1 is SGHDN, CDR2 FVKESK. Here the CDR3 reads CASSPLTSGRNEQFF. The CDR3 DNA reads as TGTGCCAGCAGCCCTCTGACTAGCGGGAGAAATGAGCAGTTCTTC.

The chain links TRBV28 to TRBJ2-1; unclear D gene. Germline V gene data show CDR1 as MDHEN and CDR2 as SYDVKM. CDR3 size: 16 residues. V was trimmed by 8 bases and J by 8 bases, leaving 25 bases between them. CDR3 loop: CASLSRARFLTDEQFF. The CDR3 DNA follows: TGTGCCAGCCTCTCACGTGCGCGGTTCTTAACTGATGAGCAGTTCTTC.

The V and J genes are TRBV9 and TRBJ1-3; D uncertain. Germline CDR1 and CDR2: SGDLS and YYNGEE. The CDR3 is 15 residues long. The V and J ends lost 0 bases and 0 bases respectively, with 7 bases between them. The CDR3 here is CASSVGAHSGNTIYF. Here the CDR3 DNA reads TGTGCCAGCAGCGTAGGGGCCCACTCTGGAAACACCATATATTTT. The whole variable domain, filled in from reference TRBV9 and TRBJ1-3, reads DSGVTQTPKHLITATGQRVTLRCSPRSGDLSVYWYQQSLDQGLQFLIQYYNGEERAKGNILERFSAQQFPDLHSELNLSSLELGDSALYFCASSVGAHSGNTIYFGEGSWLTVV.

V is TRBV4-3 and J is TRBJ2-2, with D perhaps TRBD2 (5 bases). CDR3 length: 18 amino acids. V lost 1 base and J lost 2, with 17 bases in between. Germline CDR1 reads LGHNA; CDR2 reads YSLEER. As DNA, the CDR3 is TGCGCCAGCAGCCAAGTGGGCGCGGTAGCGATAAACACCGGGGAGCTGTTTTTT. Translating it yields CASSQVGAVAINTGELFF.

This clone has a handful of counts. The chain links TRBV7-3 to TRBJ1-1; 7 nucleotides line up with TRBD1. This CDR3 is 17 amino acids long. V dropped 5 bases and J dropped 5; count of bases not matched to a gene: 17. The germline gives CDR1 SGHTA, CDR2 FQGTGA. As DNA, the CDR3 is TGTGCCAGCAGCCTTAACAGCATGAATAGGGGGCGGACTGAAGCTTTCTTT. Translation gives CASSLNSMNRGRTEAFF. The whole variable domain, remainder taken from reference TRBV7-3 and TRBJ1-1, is GAGVSQTPSNKVTEKGKYVELRCDPISGHTALYWYRQSLGQGPEFLIYFQGTGAADDSGLPNDRFFAVRPEGSVSTLKIQRTERGDSAVYLCASSLNSMNRGRTEAFFGQGTRLTVV.

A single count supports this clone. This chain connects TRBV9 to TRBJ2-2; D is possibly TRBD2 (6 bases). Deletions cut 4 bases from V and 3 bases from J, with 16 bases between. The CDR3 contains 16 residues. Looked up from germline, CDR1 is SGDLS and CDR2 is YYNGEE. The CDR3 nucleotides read TGTGCCAGCAGCCCCCGAATTCGGGACTACACCGGGGAGCTGTTTTTT. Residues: CASSPRIRDYTGELFF.

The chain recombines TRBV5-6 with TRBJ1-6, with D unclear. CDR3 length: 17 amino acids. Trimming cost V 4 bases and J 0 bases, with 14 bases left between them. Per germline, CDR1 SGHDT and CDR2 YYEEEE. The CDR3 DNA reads TGTGCCAGCAGCCTCCGGCCCACTAGCTCCTATAATTCACCCCTCCACTTT. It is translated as CASSLRPTSSYNSPLHF.

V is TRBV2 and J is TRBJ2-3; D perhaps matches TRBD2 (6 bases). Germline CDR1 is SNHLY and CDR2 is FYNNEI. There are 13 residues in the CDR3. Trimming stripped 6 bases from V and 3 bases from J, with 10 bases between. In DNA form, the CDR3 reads TGTGCCAGCAGCCCCGCGGGGACAGATACGCAGTATTTT. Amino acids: CASSPAGTDTQYF.

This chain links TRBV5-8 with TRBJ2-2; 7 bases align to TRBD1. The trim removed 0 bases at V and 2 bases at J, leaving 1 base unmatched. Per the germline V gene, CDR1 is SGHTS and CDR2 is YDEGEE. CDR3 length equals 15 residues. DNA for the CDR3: TGTGCCAGCAGCTTGGGACAGGGAAACACCGGGGAGCTGTTTTTT. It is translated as CASSLGQGNTGELFF.

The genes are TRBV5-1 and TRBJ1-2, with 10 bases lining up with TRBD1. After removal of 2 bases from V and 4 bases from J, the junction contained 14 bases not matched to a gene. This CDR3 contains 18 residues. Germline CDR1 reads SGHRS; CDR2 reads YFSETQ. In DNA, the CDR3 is TGCGCCAGCAGCTTCCCTGGACAGGGGGGTTCTCTTGTCTATGGCTACACCTTC. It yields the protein CASSFPGQGGSLVYGYTF.

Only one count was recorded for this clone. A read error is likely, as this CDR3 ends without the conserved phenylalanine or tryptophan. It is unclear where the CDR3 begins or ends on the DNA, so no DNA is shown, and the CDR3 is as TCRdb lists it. CDR3 amino acids: CASRFTVEGAPV. J is TRBJ1-3 and V is TRBV12-2; no DNA check was done on the table's D call, TRBD1. TRBV12-2 is shown as a pseudogene. The CDR3 spans 12 residues, counting both ends.

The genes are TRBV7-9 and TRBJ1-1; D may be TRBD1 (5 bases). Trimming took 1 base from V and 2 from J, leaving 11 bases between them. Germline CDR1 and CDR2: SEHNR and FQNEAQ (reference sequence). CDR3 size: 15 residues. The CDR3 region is CASSLEETVNTEAFF. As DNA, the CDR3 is TGTGCCAGCAGCTTAGAGGAGACAGTTAACACTGAAGCTTTCTTT.

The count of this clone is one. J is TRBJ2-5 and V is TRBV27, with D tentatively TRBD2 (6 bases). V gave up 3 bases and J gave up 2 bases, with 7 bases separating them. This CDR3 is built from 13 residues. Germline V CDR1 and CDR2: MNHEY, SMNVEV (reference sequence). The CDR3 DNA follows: TGTGCCAGCAGTTTCGCGGGGCAAGAGACCCAGTACTTC. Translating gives CASSFAGQETQYF.